This T cell receptor (beta chain) originates from a study of T cells in Graves' hyperthyroidism and ophthalmopathy (dated 2019 in TCRdb). Broadly, across the study: Peripheral blood was sampled at the time of initial diagnosis, prior to any treatment. To identify distinguishing TCR V-J signatures, a discovery cohort of some 99 patients was used, comprising fewer than 45 with Graves' ophthalmopathy and about 59 with stable Graves' hyperthyroidism. Prospective prediction of ophthalmopathy was tested in an independent validation cohort of 18 hyperthyroidism patients and approximately 17 patients who later progressed to ophthalmopathy. For training and testing, the roughly 100 patients in the discovery cohort were randomly divided in a 7:3 ratio. The study also compared thyroid tissue and blood T-cell repertoires from about six Graves' hyperthyroidism patients. Once sampling was done, hyperthyroidism patients were given methimazole at a starting dose of 30 mg daily, whereas ophthalmopathy patients were given high-dose intravenous methylprednisolone. According to the paper, TCR Vbeta CDR3 sequencing was carried out on around 140 peripheral blood samples, which came from 40 to 45 ophthalmopathy, roughly 75 hyperthyroidism and about 17 progressor patients.

The TCR beta CDR3 regions were amplified from the RNA transcripts. The first round of RT-PCR for the TCR CDR3 was performed with the HTBI primer set and the Qiagen OneStep RT-PCR kit. A second multiplex PCR round built the libraries, followed by size selection and purification. Libraries were sequenced paired-end with 100 bp reads on an Illumina HiSeq2000. In the source study's methods: SOAPnuke was used to process the raw data, throwing out any read that contained adapters or uncalled bases, had a mean Phred below 15, or lacked an exact constant-primer or identifier match. COPE v1.2.5 was used to merge the high-quality paired reads, and each unique nucleotide sequence was defined as a clonotype. MiTCR v1.1 was used to align the clonotypes against IMGT TRBV, TRBD and TRBJ reference segments. Analysis was restricted to V-J combinations with a frequency above 0.0001, which covered roughly 99% of repertoires. A TCS score was defined as the ratio of F50 (clonal expansion) to E x V (chaos), with BLOSUM62-based TCRdist applied between CDR3 peptides within each V-J. Welch's t-statistics and random forest reduced around 520 V-J features to 13, which were used in a naive Bayes classifier (R e1071). TCRdb trimmed public reads at Q25 via fastp, called clones via MiXCR and kept in-frame beta chains. Under each unique CDR3 protein, matching rows form one entry showing the most common genes and DNA. TCRdb, not the original authors, processed these V and J calls. This sample gives some 770,000 distinct CDR3 sequences in total; about 17% of them show up just once. The top ten clonotypes cover roughly 8% of the sample.

Concerning this clonotype itself: Its antigen is not yet known. Per-base quality was not reported, and no clone a single base away is much larger than it.

Results the study describes overall, beyond this receptor: A model built on a 13 V-J signature distinguished ophthalmopathy from stable hyperthyroidism, reaching about 88% sensitivity and about 81% specificity in cross-validation and 80%/75% in testing. Blood samples also contained most of the expanded thyroid clonotypes (frequency above 0.001), which suggests that blood repertoires may reflect thyroid immune responses. In validation, progression to ophthalmopathy was predicted by the model with 70% to 71% sensitivity and 72.22% specificity, a median of approximately 6.5 months before onset. No statistical method was used to fix the sample size in advance, and group allocation was not hidden from the investigators.

Stable Graves' hyperthyroidism was defined as the absence of progression to ophthalmopathy over 18 months of follow-up. Hyperthyroidism patients were newly diagnosed, with disease duration under 2 months, and aged 18 to 65 years. Any patient with an uncontrolled infection, another autoimmune disease, pregnancy or lactation was excluded. Diagnoses were based on clinical symptoms, serum thyroxine and TRAb, thyroid ultrasound and orbital computed tomography. PBMCs were separated from roughly 10 ml of fresh peripheral blood using Ficoll-Paque density gradient centrifugation. Total RNA was extracted with Trizol reagent, and quality was checked on an Agilent 2100 Bioanalyzer. Based on the germline V gene, the CDR1 and CDR2 sequences are ENHRY and SYGVKD. The CDR3, from cysteine to phenylalanine, totals 13 residues. Only the CDR3 portion is preserved as DNA: 39 bases, with reading frame beginning at the first base. V is shortened by 5 bases, J by 5 bases, and the region joining them spans 9 bases.

The TCR comes from a man younger than 35 with Graves' hyperthyroidism. The chain is made from TRBV10-3 and TRBJ2-2; confidence is insufficient to name the D gene. The sequenced sample consisted of blood. CDR3 loop: CAISPEETGELFF. The nucleotide sequence reads as follows: TGTGCCATCAGTCCGGAAGAAACCGGGGAGCTGTTTTTT.